Only one count was recorded for the clone carrying this T cell receptor beta chain. Study processing details: Amplification of reference gene primers provided the estimated nucleated cell counts. The table came from immunoSEQ multiplex PCR; TCRdb's copy has only in-frame clones and leaves some out. The V and J calls and clone size come from that table; D and trimming were worked out from the DNA. Here the sample spans some 210,000 clones, around 80% being singletons. The sample originates from a study of blood T cell repertoires in COVID-19. Overall study context: The origin of the acute and convalescent COVID-19 samples was the United States, Italy and Spain. Nucleic acid was either cDNA or gDNA, and it came from T cells, B-cell-depleted T cells, or PBMCs.

This CDR3 is built from 14 residues. CDR1 is SGHRS, CDR2 YFSETQ, per germline. The V gene lost 1 base and the J gene lost 6 bases, with 13 bases spanning the gap. The chain uses TRBV5-1 and TRBJ1-2; possible D gene TRBD1, 6 bases. The material sequenced was peripheral blood. This sequence was found in a woman aged 40 to 50 with acute or convalescent COVID-19. The CDR3, as DNA: TGCGCCAGCAGCTTGCAGGGGCCCCTCGATGGCTACACCTTC. Its protein product is CASSLQGPLDGYTF.